One and the same sample provided the 9 T cell receptor beta chains below, sequenced in a study of T-cell reconstitution after alpha-beta-depleted transplantation in children. The library targeted TCRbeta and was prepared with unique molecular identifiers. Using its own MiXCR run on the PCR reads, TCRdb lists one record per CDR3 protein. The sample records about 200,000 distinct CDR3 sequences, 5.5% to 7% being singletons. The material sequenced was PBMCs, taken before TCRalphabeta/CD19-depleted stem cell transplant. These receptors were taken from a boy between 2 and 10 years old with acute lymphoblastic leukemia, due to receive a stem cell transplant.

A few counts support this clonotype. V and J are TRBV9 and TRBJ2-7; TRBD1 or TRBD2 may be the D gene (6 bases each). CDR1 and CDR2 (germline): SGDLS, YYNGEE. With 3 bases removed from V and 5 bases from J, the gap between germline ends came to 12 bases. This CDR3 has 13 residues. CDR3 in amino acids: CASSGGAGNEQYF. CDR3 DNA: TGTGCCAGCAGCGGGGGGGCAGGGAACGAGCAGTACTTC. Variable domain in full (rest from reference TRBV9 and TRBJ2-7): DSGVTQTPKHLITATGQRVTLRCSPRSGDLSVYWYQQSLDQGLQFLIQYYNGEERAKGNILERFSAQQFPDLHSELNLSSLELGDSALYFCASSGGAGNEQYFGPGTRLTVT.

This clonotype has a handful of counts. The rearrangement uses TRBV20-1 and TRBJ2-5, with a possible D match to TRBD2 (5 bases). Germline CDR1 is DFQATT and CDR2 is SNEGSKA (reference sequence). V lost 6 bases to trimming and J lost 3 bases, with 14 bases between them. CDR3 length equals 13 residues. CDR3: CSARLLQKETQYF. In nucleotides, the CDR3 is TGCAGTGCCAGACTACTGCAAAAAGAGACCCAGTACTTC.

This clonotype appeared many times. The rearrangement uses TRBV10-3 and TRBJ2-1, with TRBD1 matching over 11 bases. Unmatched junction bases numbered 9, after V lost 11 bases and J lost 9 bases. The V gene's germline CDR1 is ENHRY and CDR2 SYGVKD. CDR3 length equals 13 residues. CDR3 sequence: CASGQGAEGEQFF. CDR3 sequence (DNA): TGTGCCTCCGGACAGGGGGCAGAGGGTGAGCAGTTCTTC.

This clonotype was recorded many times. The genes are TRBV3-1 and TRBJ2-5; D is uncertain. Germline-derived CDR1 and CDR2 are LGHDT and YNNKEL (reference sequence). This CDR3 has 12 residues. V was clipped by 0 bases and J by 6 bases, with 5 bases between them. This CDR3 is CASSQDTKTQYF. The CDR3, as DNA: TGTGCCAGCAGCCAAGACACAAAGACCCAGTACTTC.

The sample holds many counts of this clonotype. The chain employs TRBV20-1 and TRBJ2-1; TRBD2 matches at 7 bases. The length of the CDR3 is 15 residues. V trimming: 3 bases; J trimming: 6 bases; junction bases outside the gene matches: 11. Germline V gene lookup returns CDR1 DFQATT and CDR2 SNEGSKA (reference sequence). The CDR3 region has the DNA TGCAGTGCTAGGACCGGGACTACAGAGGCCAATGAGCAGTTCTTC. Protein: CSARTGTTEANEQFF.

This clonotype came up many times. In DNA, the CDR3 is TGTGCCAGCAGTTATGGACAGTTTTCCTCTGGGGCCAACGTCCTGACTTTC. Amino acids: CASSYGQFSSGANVLTF. V and J are TRBV6-5 and TRBJ2-6, with D possibly matching TRBD1 (6 bases). V was pared by 3 bases and J by 0 bases, with 12 bases between. Germline CDR1 is MNHEY and CDR2 is SVGAGI. This CDR3 is 17 amino acids long.

In this sample, this clonotype turned up many times. The J gene is TRBJ1-5, the V gene TRBV18, with D perhaps TRBD1 (6 bases). Between the trimmed V and J ends, which lost 4 bases and 3 bases, there was a span of 10 bases. Germline V CDR1 and CDR2: KGHSH, LQKENI. This CDR3 is built from 14 residues. CDR3 loop: CASSLGQNNQPQHF. The CDR3 DNA reads TGTGCCAGCTCACTAGGACAGAACAATCAGCCCCAGCATTTT.

This clonotype was observed at least ten times. The J gene is TRBJ2-7, the V gene TRBV28, with 10 bases lining up with TRBD1. The V gene end was trimmed by 4 bases and the J gene end by 3 bases; junction bases not matched to a gene: 9. CDR3 length: 16 residues. Germline V CDR1 and CDR2: MDHEN, SYDVKM. DNA for the CDR3: TGTGCCAGCAGTTCTCCAAGACAGGGGGCGGTCTACGAGCAGTACTTC. Translation: CASSSPRQGAVYEQYF.

At least ten counts were recorded for this clonotype. The chain combines TRBV3-1 with TRBJ1-1; D ambiguous. The germline CDR1 and CDR2 sequences are LGHDT and YNNKEL (reference sequence). The CDR3 has 11 amino acids. V was shortened by 4 bases and J by 6 bases, with 6 bases between the two germline ends. Here the CDR3 DNA reads TGTGCCAGCAGCCTAAGATCTGAAGCTTTCTTT. Protein product: CASSLRSEAFF.